These T cell receptor beta chains were read from a single sample in a study of early T cells in non-severe SARS-CoV-2 infection. TCRdb fed the 5' RACE reads into MiXCR, producing one record per CDR3 protein. The profile covers about 55,000 distinct CDR3 sequences, with under 7.5% appearing a single time and more than 5% taken by the ten largest. The material sequenced was whole blood, taken at baseline. The receptors were gathered from an adult who was a healthcare worker with PCR-confirmed SARS-CoV-2 infection or an uninfected control (not recorded which). CDR3s include the opening cysteine and the closing phenylalanine or tryptophan. Fields, in order: CDR3 DNA, CDR3 protein, J gene, D gene, V gene, CDR3 length, clone size. A D gene is named only where the DNA matches it firmly. Size is omitted from some rows. Given values are once, few, many or a class for expanded clones.

CDR3 DNA: TGTGCCAGTAGTATAGACCTAGAAAGTTACGAGCAGTACTTC
CDR3 protein: CASSIDLESYEQYF
J gene: TRBJ2-7
D gene: NA
V gene: TRBV19
CDR3 length: 14
clone size: NA

CDR3 DNA: TGTGCCAGCACCAAGGGGGCCGGTGGGACCCAGTACTTC
CDR3 protein: CASTKGAGGTQYF
J gene: TRBJ2-5
D gene: TRBD1
V gene: TRBV28
CDR3 length: 13
clone size: many

CDR3 DNA: TGCAGTGCTACTCGACCCACTTCGGGCACAGATACGCAGTATTTT
CDR3 protein: CSATRPTSGTDTQYF
J gene: TRBJ2-3
D gene: NA
V gene: TRBV20-1
CDR3 length: 15
clone size: many

CDR3 DNA: TGTGCCAGCAGCGATACAGGGGGCGTCGCCAATCAGCCCCAGCATTTT
CDR3 protein: CASSDTGGVANQPQHF
J gene: TRBJ1-5
D gene: TRBD1
V gene: TRBV7-2
CDR3 length: 16
clone size: many

CDR3 DNA: TGCAGTGCTAGGTGGGGCGACAATGAGCAGTTCTTC
CDR3 protein: CSARWGDNEQFF
J gene: TRBJ2-1
D gene: NA
V gene: TRBV20-1
CDR3 length: 12
clone size: many

CDR3 DNA: TGTGCCAGCCTCGGACGAGGACAGGGTAGAACAGATACGCAGTATTTT
CDR3 protein: CASLGRGQGRTDTQYF
J gene: TRBJ2-3
D gene: TRBD1
V gene: TRBV2
CDR3 length: 16
clone size: few

CDR3 DNA: TGCAGCGTTGCTCAAGGCCTAAGGGAGACCCAGTACTTC
CDR3 protein: CSVAQGLRETQYF
J gene: TRBJ2-5
D gene: NA
V gene: TRBV29-1
CDR3 length: 13
clone size: few

CDR3 DNA: TGTGCCAGCAGCCAAGAACGCCAGGGGGCTCCCCCCCACATTCAGTACTTC
CDR3 protein: CASSQERQGAPPHIQYF
J gene: TRBJ2-4
D gene: TRBD1
V gene: TRBV3-1
CDR3 length: 17
clone size: many

CDR3 DNA: TGTGCCAGCAGTTGGGGGGAAGAGACCCAGTACTTC
CDR3 protein: CASSWGEETQYF
J gene: TRBJ2-5
D gene: NA
V gene: TRBV5-4
CDR3 length: 12
clone size: many

CDR3 DNA: TGTGCCAGCTCACCTTCGGCCGGGCGCCAAGAGACCCAGTACTTC
CDR3 protein: CASSPSAGRQETQYF
J gene: TRBJ2-5
D gene: NA
V gene: TRBV18
CDR3 length: 15
clone size: few

CDR3 DNA: TGTGCCATCAGTAACCGGGCCGCGCCCTACGAGCAGTACTTC
CDR3 protein: CAISNRAAPYEQYF
J gene: TRBJ2-7
D gene: NA
V gene: TRBV10-3
CDR3 length: 14
clone size: many

CDR3 DNA: TGCAGTGCTAGGCCAGGGGGCACTGAAGCTTTCTTT
CDR3 protein: CSARPGGTEAFF
J gene: TRBJ1-1
D gene: TRBD1
V gene: TRBV20-1
CDR3 length: 12
clone size: many

CDR3 DNA: TGCGCCAGCAGACGGGAGAGGTTTCGAGTAGATACGCAGTATTTT
CDR3 protein: CASRRERFRVDTQYF
J gene: TRBJ2-3
D gene: NA
V gene: TRBV4-3
CDR3 length: 15
clone size: many

CDR3 DNA: TGCGCCAGCAGCCAAGAACCTAGCGGGGCGCATATAGCCAATGAGCAGTTCTTC
CDR3 protein: CASSQEPSGAHIANEQFF
J gene: TRBJ2-1
D gene: TRBD2
V gene: TRBV4-3
CDR3 length: 18
clone size: many

CDR3 DNA: TGCAGCGTTGAGCCCTTAACAGATACGCAGTATTTT
CDR3 protein: CSVEPLTDTQYF
J gene: TRBJ2-3
D gene: NA
V gene: TRBV29-1
CDR3 length: 12
clone size: few

CDR3 DNA: TGTGCCAGCAGTGAATCTAAGGGTGCCGGTGAGCAGTTCTTC
CDR3 protein: CASSESKGAGEQFF
J gene: TRBJ2-1
D gene: NA
V gene: TRBV2
CDR3 length: 14
clone size: NA

CDR3 DNA: TGTGCCAGCAGTTACCGTTTTGGGGGGGTTCCGTCAGATACGCAGTATTTT
CDR3 protein: CASSYRFGGVPSDTQYF
J gene: TRBJ2-3
D gene: TRBD2
V gene: TRBV6-2/TRBV6-3
CDR3 length: 17
clone size: few

CDR3 DNA: TGCAGTGCTAGACCCAGCGGGGTACAAGAGACCCAGTACTTC
CDR3 protein: CSARPSGVQETQYF
J gene: TRBJ2-5
D gene: TRBD2
V gene: TRBV20-1
CDR3 length: 14
clone size: few

CDR3 DNA: TGTGCCAGCAGCCCCCAGGGCACAGATGAAAAACTGTTTTTT
CDR3 protein: CASSPQGTDEKLFF
J gene: TRBJ1-4
D gene: NA
V gene: TRBV13
CDR3 length: 14
clone size: NA

CDR3 DNA: TGTGCCAGCAGCTTGGACAGTTTCGGCCGCCCTAGGACCTTC
CDR3 protein: CASSLDSFGRPRTF
J gene: TRBJ1-2
D gene: NA
V gene: TRBV12-3/TRBV12-4
CDR3 length: 14
clone size: few

CDR3 DNA: TGCAGCGTTCTGGGGATCGCCTACGAGCAGTACTTC
CDR3 protein: CSVLGIAYEQYF
J gene: TRBJ2-7
D gene: NA
V gene: TRBV29-1
CDR3 length: 12
clone size: NA

CDR3 DNA: TGTGCCAGCAGTGAATGGGAGGGGGCGTACCAAGAGACCCAGTACTTC
CDR3 protein: CASSEWEGAYQETQYF
J gene: TRBJ2-5
D gene: NA
V gene: TRBV25-1
CDR3 length: 16
clone size: few

CDR3 DNA: TGTGCCAGCAGCCAAGATACAGGAAAAGATTCAGATACGCAGTATTTT
CDR3 protein: CASSQDTGKDSDTQYF
J gene: TRBJ2-3
D gene: NA
V gene: TRBV3-1
CDR3 length: 16
clone size: many

CDR3 DNA: TGTGCCAGCAGTTTGGCTAGCCGGGGGATCCCCAACGAGCAGTACTTC
CDR3 protein: CASSLASRGIPNEQYF
J gene: TRBJ2-7
D gene: NA
V gene: TRBV6-2/TRBV6-3
CDR3 length: 16
clone size: few

CDR3 DNA: TGTGCCATCAGCGATACTAGGAATGCAGATACGCAGTATTTT
CDR3 protein: CAISDTRNADTQYF
J gene: TRBJ2-3
D gene: NA
V gene: TRBV10-3
CDR3 length: 14
clone size: NA

CDR3 DNA: TGTGCCAGCAGCTTATATGAGGGGACCACTGAAGCTTTCTTT
CDR3 protein: CASSLYEGTTEAFF
J gene: TRBJ1-1
D gene: NA
V gene: TRBV7-2
CDR3 length: 14
clone size: many

CDR3 DNA: TGTGCCAGCATATATTATGATGAGCAGTTCTTC
CDR3 protein: CASIYYDEQFF
J gene: TRBJ2-1
D gene: NA
V gene: TRBV2
CDR3 length: 11
clone size: NA

CDR3 DNA: TGTGCCAGCAGCTTAGCGGGTGGGAGGCCCGCTACGCAGTATTTT
CDR3 protein: CASSLAGGRPATQYF
J gene: TRBJ2-3
D gene: NA
V gene: TRBV11-2
CDR3 length: 15
clone size: NA

CDR3 DNA: TGTGCCATCAGTGAACAGGGGAACTATGGCTACACCTTC
CDR3 protein: CAISEQGNYGYTF
J gene: TRBJ1-2
D gene: TRBD1
V gene: TRBV10-3
CDR3 length: 13
clone size: few

CDR3 DNA: TGCAGTGCCCCCGAAGGGACGGTTTTGGATTCACCCCTCCACTTT
CDR3 protein: CSAPEGTVLDSPLHF
J gene: TRBJ1-6
D gene: NA
V gene: TRBV20-1
CDR3 length: 15
clone size: NA

CDR3 DNA: TGTGCCAGTAGCTACCTTAGCGGTACCTACAATGAGCAGTTCTTC
CDR3 protein: CASSYLSGTYNEQFF
J gene: TRBJ2-1
D gene: NA
V gene: TRBV19
CDR3 length: 15
clone size: many

CDR3 DNA: TGTGCCATCAGTGACTCCCCCTACGAGCAGTACTTC
CDR3 protein: CAISDSPYEQYF
J gene: TRBJ2-7
D gene: NA
V gene: TRBV10-3
CDR3 length: 12
clone size: many

CDR3 DNA: TGCGCCAGCAGCCAATGGGGGGGTAGTACGGTGAACACTGAAGCTTTCTTT
CDR3 protein: CASSQWGGSTVNTEAFF
J gene: TRBJ1-1
D gene: NA
V gene: TRBV4-3
CDR3 length: 17
clone size: few

CDR3 DNA: TGCAGTGCTAGATCCGGGGGCGACTATGGCTACACCTTC
CDR3 protein: CSARSGGDYGYTF
J gene: TRBJ1-2
D gene: NA
V gene: TRBV20-1
CDR3 length: 13
clone size: NA

CDR3 DNA: TGTGCCAGCAGCTTACGTCCCATGGAGCAGTACTTC
CDR3 protein: CASSLRPMEQYF
J gene: TRBJ2-7
D gene: NA
V gene: TRBV11-3
CDR3 length: 12
clone size: few

CDR3 DNA: TGTGCCAGCAGTTATCGGCTACCCGACCTTCTGTTTTTT
CDR3 protein: CASSYRLPDLLFF
J gene: TRBJ1-4
D gene: NA
V gene: TRBV6-6
CDR3 length: 13
clone size: NA

CDR3 DNA: TGTGCCAGCAGCTTAACTGGACAATCCTACGAGCAGTACTTC
CDR3 protein: CASSLTGQSYEQYF
J gene: TRBJ2-7
D gene: NA
V gene: TRBV11-1
CDR3 length: 14
clone size: many

CDR3 DNA: TGTGCCAGTAGTATCCTACAGGGACATGGCTACACCTTC
CDR3 protein: CASSILQGHGYTF
J gene: TRBJ1-2
D gene: NA
V gene: TRBV19
CDR3 length: 13
clone size: NA

CDR3 DNA: TGCAGTGCTAGAGAATCCAACAGGGCCTATGGCTACACCTTC
CDR3 protein: CSARESNRAYGYTF
J gene: TRBJ1-2
D gene: NA
V gene: TRBV20-1
CDR3 length: 14
clone size: NA

CDR3 DNA: TGTGCCAGTACCAGGGATCGGTGGACCGGGGAGCTGTTTTTT
CDR3 protein: CASTRDRWTGELFF
J gene: TRBJ2-2
D gene: NA
V gene: TRBV19
CDR3 length: 14
clone size: many